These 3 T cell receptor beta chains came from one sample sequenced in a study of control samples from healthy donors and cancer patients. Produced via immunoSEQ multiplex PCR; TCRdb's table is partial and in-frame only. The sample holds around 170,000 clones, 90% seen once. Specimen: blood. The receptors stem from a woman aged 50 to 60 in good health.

CDR3 residues: CASCARGTGSYGYTF. The DNA of the CDR3 is TGTGCCAGCTGCGCTCGGGGGACAGGGTCTTATGGCTACACCTTC. The chain recombines TRBV28 with TRBJ1-2; 9 nucleotides match TRBD1. The germline CDR1 and CDR2 sequences are MDHEN and SYDVKM. The V and J ends lost 8 bases and 5 bases, in that order; junction bases with no gene match: 12. The CDR3 totals 15 residues.

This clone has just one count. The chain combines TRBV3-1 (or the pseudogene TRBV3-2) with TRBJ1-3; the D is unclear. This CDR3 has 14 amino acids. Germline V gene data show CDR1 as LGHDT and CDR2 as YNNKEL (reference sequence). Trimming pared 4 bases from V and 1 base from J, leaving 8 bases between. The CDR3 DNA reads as TGTGCCAGCAGCCTTCGGAGATCTGGAAACACCATATATTTT. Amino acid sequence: CASSLRRSGNTIYF.

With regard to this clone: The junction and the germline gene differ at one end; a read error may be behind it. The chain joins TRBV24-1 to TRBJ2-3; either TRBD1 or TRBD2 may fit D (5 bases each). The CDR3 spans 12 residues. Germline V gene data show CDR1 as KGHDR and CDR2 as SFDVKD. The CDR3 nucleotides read TGTGCCACCGGTGACTTTGGGGGTACGCAGTATTTT. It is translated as CATGDFGGTQYF.